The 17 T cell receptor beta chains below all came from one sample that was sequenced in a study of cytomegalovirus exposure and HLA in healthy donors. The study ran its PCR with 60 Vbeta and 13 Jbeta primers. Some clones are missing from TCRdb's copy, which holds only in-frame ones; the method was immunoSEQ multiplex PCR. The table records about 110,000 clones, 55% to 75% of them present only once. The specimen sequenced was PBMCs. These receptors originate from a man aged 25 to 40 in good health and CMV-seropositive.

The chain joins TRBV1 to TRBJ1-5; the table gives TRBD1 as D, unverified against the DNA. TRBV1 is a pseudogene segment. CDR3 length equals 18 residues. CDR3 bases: TGCACCAGCAGCTCTTCCGGGACAGATCTTTATAGCAATCAGCCCCAGCATTTT. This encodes CTSSSSGTDLYSNQPQHF.

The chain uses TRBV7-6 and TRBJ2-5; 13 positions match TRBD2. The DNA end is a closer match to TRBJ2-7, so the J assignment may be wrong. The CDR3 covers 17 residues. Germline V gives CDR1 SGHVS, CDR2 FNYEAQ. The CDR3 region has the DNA TGTGCCAGCAGCGCCGGCCAACTAGCGGGGGGGTACTACGAGCAGTACTTC. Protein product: CASSAGQLAGGYYEQYF.

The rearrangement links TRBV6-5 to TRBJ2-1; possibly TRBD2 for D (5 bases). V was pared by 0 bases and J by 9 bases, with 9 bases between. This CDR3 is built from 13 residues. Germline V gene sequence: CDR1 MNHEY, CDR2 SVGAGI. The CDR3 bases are TGTGCCAGCAGTTACTCGAGGGCATTTGAGCAGTTCTTC. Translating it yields CASSYSRAFEQFF.

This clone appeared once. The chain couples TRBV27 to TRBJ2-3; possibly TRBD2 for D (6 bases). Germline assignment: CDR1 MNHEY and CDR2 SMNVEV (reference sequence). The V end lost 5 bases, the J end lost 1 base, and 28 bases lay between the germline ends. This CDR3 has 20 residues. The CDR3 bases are TGTGCCAGCAGTCCCCTCCACTTGCGGGATGAAAAGTATGGCACAGATACGCAGTATTTT. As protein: CASSPLHLRDEKYGTDTQYF.

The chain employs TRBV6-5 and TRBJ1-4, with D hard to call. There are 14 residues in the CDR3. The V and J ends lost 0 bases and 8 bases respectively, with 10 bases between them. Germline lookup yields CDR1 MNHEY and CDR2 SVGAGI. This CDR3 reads CASSYSLAGEKLFF. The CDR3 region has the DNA TGTGCCAGCAGTTACTCCTTGGCGGGGGAAAAACTGTTTTTT.

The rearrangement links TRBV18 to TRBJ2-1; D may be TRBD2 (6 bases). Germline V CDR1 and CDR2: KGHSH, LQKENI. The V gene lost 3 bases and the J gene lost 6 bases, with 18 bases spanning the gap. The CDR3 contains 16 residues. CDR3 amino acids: CASSPRRGPALNEQFF. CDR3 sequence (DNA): TGTGCCAGCTCACCCCGGAGGGGACCGGCCCTCAATGAGCAGTTCTTC.

In DNA form, the CDR3 reads TGTGCCAGCAGCGTAGGGACACTCGAGACCCAGCATTTT. Protein: CASSVGTLETQHF. The J gene is TRBJ1-5, the V gene TRBV9; the D gene is possibly TRBD1 (5 bases). Per the germline V gene, CDR1 is SGDLS and CDR2 is YYNGEE. V gave up 0 bases and J gave up 11 bases, with 12 bases separating them. This CDR3 contains 13 residues.

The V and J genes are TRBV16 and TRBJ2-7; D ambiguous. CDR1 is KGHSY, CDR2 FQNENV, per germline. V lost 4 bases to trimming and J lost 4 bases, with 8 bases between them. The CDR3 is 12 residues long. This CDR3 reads CASSPYSYEQYF. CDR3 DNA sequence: TGTGCCAGCAGCCCATACAGTTACGAGCAGTACTTC.

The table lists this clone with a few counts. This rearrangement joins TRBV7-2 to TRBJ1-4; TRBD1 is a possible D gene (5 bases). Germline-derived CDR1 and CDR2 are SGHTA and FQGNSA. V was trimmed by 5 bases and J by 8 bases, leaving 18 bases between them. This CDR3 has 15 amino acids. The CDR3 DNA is TGTGCCAGCAGCCCGTACGGGGGTGTGGAGGAAAAACTGTTTTTT. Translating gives CASSPYGGVEEKLFF.

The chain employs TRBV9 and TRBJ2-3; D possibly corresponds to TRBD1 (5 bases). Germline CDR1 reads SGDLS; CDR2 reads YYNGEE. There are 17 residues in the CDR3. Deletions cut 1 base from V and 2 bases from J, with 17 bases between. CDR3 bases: TGTGCCAGCAGCGTATGGGGCTCCCCCAGGGCCACAGATACGCAGTATTTT. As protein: CASSVWGSPRATDTQYF.

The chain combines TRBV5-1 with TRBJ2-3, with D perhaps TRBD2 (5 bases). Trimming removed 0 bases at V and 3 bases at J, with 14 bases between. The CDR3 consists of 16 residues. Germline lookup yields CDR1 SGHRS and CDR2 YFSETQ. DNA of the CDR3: TGCGCCAGCAGCTTGGGAACTTTACGGGATACAGATACGCAGTATTTT. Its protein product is CASSLGTLRDTDTQYF. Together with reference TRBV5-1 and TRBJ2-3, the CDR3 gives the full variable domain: KAGVTQTPRYLIKTRGQQVTLSCSPISGHRSVSWYQQTPGQGLQFLFEYFSETQRNKGNFPGRFSGRQFSNSRSEMNVSTLELGDSALYLCASSLGTLRDTDTQYFGPGTRLTVL.

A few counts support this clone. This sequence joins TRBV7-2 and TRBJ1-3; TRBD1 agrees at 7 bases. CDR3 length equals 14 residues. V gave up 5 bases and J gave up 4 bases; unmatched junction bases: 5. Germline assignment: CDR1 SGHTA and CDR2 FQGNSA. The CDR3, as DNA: TGTGCCAGCAGCCGCAGGGGGTTGGGAAACACCATATATTTT. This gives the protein CASSRRGLGNTIYF.

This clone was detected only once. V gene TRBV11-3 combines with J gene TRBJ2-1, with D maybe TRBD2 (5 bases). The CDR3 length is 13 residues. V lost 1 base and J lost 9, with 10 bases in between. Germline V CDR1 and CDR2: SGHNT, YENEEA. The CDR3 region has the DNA TGTGCCAGCAGCTTAGGAACTCGGGGTGAGCAGTTCTTC. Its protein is CASSLGTRGEQFF.

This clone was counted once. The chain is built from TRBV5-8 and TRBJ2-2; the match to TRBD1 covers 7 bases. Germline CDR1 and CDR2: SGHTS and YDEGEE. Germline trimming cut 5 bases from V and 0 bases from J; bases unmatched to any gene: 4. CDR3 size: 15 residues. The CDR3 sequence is CASRTGQSNTGELFF. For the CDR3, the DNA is TGTGCCAGCAGAACGGGACAGTCGAACACCGGGGAGCTGTTTTTT.

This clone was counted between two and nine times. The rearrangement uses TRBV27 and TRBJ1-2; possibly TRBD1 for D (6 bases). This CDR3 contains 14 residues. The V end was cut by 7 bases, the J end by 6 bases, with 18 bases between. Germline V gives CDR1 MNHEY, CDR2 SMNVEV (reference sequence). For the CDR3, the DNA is TGTGCCAGCACAACAGCAGGGGAGGGCGATGGCTACACCTTC. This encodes CASTTAGEGDGYTF.

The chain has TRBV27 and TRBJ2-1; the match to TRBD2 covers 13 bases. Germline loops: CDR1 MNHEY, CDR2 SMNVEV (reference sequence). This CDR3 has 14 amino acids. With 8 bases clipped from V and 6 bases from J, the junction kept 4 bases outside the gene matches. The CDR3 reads CASRGLAGANEQFF. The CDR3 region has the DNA TGTGCCAGCCGTGGACTAGCGGGAGCCAATGAGCAGTTCTTC.

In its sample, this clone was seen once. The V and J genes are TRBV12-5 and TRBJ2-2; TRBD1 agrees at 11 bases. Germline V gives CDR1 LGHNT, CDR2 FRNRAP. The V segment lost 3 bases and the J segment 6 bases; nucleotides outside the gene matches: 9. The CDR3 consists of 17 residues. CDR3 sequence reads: CASGLWTGGLGAGELFF. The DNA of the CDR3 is TGTGCTAGTGGTTTATGGACAGGGGGCCTAGGGGCCGGGGAGCTGTTTTTT.